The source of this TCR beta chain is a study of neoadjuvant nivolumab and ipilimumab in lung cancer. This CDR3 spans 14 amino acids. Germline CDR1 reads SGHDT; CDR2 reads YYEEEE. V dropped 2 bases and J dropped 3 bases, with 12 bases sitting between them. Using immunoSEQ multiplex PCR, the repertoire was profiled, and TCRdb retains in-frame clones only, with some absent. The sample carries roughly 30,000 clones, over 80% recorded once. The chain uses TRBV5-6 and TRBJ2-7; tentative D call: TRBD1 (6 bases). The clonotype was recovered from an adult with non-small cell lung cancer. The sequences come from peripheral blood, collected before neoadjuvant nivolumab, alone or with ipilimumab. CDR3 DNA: TGTGCCAGCAGCTTCCTGACAGGCATCTACGAGCAGTACTTC. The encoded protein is CASSFLTGIYEQYF.